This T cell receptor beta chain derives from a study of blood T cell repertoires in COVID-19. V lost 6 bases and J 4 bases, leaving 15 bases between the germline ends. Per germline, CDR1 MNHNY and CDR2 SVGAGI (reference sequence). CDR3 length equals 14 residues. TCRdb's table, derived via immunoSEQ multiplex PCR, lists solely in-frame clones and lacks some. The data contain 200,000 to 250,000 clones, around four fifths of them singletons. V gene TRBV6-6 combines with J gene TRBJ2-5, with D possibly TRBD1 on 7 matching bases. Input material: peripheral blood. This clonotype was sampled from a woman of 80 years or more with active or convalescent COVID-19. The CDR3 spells CASRLIRGAETQYF. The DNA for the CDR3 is TGTGCCAGCAGATTGATCAGGGGGGCAGAGACCCAGTACTTC.